This T cell receptor (beta chain) originates from a study of metastatic and nonmetastatic thyroid tumors. At the level of the study: Malignant thyroid and benign thyroid patients provided blood and tumor or nodule tissue whose repertoires were compared.

Germline V gene data show CDR1 as SGDLS and CDR2 as YYNGEE. The length of the CDR3 is 12 residues. Many counts were recorded for this clone. Its cognate antigen is unknown. An end of the junction differs from the germline gene, which may be a read error. Methods used by the authors: Construction of a distant-metastasis classifier for papillary thyroid cancer relied on CDR3 differences across clinicopathological groups. Using MiXCR, TCRdb reanalyzed the PCR reads. The authors' filters were not applied to this entry. The profile shows some 14,000 clones, about 25% of them singletons. No patient received treatment before thyroid surgery. General study results and limits: Malignant thyroid tumors reportedly had TCR beta diversity that was significantly higher than in benign nodules, in blood and tumor.

This receptor was taken from a female donor with papillary thyroid cancer or a benign thyroid nodule (not recorded which). Some clones in this sample may be carry-over from other donors' samples. The sample comprised tumor tissue. The rearrangement joins TRBV9 to TRBJ1-2; 7 bases match TRBD1. The CDR3 region has the DNA TGTGCCAGCAGCGTAATCGGGGGACAGCCCTCCTTC. This codes for CASSVIGGQPSF.